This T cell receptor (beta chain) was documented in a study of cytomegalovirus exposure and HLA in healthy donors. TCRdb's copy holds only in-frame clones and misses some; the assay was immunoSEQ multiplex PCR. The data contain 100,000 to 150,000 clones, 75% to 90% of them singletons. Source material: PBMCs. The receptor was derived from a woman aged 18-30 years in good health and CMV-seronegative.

The CDR3, as DNA: TGTGCCAGCCGCCGGACAGCTTCCTACGAGCAGTACTTC. Protein: CASRRTASYEQYF. This chain joins TRBV6-1 and TRBJ2-5; possibly TRBD1 for D (6 bases). The J call may be faulty, since TRBJ2-7 better matches the DNA end. This CDR3 contains 13 residues. Germline assignment: CDR1 MNHNS and CDR2 SASEGT.